The present T cell receptor beta chain was sequenced within a study of T cell responses to AZD1222 COVID-19 vaccine. CDR3 length: 13 residues. Germline values: CDR1 SGHNT, CDR2 YENEEA. The V end lost 1 base, the J end lost 7 bases, and 7 bases lay between the germline ends. Repertoires were generated with immunoSEQ multiplex PCR, while TCRdb's copy carries only in-frame clones and drops some. Found here are 90,000 to 120,000 clones, about 85% of them singletons; the top ten hold 2% to 3%. This clone was observed a single time. The chain links TRBV11-3 to TRBJ2-2; D is perhaps TRBD2 (5 bases). The TCR originated in an adult who received the AZD1222 COVID-19 vaccine. Source: peripheral blood, taken 28 days after the second AZD1222 dose. The CDR3 nucleotides are TGTGCCAGCAGCTTAGGGAGCGGCGGGGAGCTGTTTTTT. It codes for CASSLGSGGELFF. Full variable domain (remainder filled in from reference TRBV11-3 and TRBJ2-2): EAGVVQSPRYKIIEKKQPVAFWCNPISGHNTLYWYLQNLGQGPELLIRYENEEAVDDSQLPKDRFSAERLKGVDSTLKIQPAELGDSAVYLCASSLGSGGELFFGEGSRLTVL.